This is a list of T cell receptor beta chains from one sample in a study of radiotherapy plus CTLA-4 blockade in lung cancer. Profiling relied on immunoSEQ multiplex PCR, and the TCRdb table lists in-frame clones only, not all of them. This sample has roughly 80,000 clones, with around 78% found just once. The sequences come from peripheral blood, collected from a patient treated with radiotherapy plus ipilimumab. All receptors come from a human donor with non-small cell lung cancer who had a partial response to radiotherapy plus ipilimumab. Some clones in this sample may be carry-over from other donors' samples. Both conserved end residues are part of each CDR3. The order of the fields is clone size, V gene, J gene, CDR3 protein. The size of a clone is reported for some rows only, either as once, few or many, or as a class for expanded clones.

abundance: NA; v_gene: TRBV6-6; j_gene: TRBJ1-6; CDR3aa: CASKKQGADSPLHF
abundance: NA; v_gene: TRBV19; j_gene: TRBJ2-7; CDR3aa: CASRSAGTGIHEQYF
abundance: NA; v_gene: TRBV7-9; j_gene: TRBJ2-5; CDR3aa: CASTLDRAETQYF
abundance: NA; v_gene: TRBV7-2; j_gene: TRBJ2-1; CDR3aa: CASGRVTGSYNEQFF
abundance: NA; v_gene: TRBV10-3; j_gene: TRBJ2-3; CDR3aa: CAISESGTINTDTQYF
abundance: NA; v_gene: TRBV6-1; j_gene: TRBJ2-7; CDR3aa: CASSLDRDPFYEQYF
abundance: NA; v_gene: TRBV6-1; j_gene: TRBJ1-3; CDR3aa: CASSDRGQVFNTIYF
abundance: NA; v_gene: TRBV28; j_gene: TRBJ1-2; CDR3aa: CASRTGHYGYTF
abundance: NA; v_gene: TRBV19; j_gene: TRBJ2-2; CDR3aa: CASSVPRQGGGELFF
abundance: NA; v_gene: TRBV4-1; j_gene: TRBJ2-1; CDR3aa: CASSQNDGGANEQFF
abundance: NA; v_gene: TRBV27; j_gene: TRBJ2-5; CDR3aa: CASSPGLAGGFWVGTQYF
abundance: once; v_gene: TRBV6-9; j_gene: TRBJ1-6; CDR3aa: CASSLGGAGSPLHF